Reported below is one T cell receptor (beta chain). This receptor's antigen is unknown. Base quality data are lacking; no much larger clone is found one base away. This specimen's time point label, per the study, means: 20 to 30 weeks on oral tofacitinib. This specimen's treatment or condition label, per the study, means: oral pan-JAK inhibitor, 5-10 mg twice daily. Lesional scalp punch biopsies and peripheral blood were collected from alopecia areata patients. PBMCs were isolated by density centrifugation and stained for CD3, CD4 and CD8, and CD4+ and CD8+ T cells were sorted on a FACSAria. Libraries came from the immunoSEQ multiplex PCR assay. RNA was extracted from all samples and reverse transcribed into cDNA, which served as template for TCR sequencing. SuperScript III was used for first-strand cDNA synthesis, primed with a 2:1 mix of oligo-dT and random hexamers. A synthetic immune receptor repertoire was used to assess amplification bias, and residual bias was removed computationally. The paper's processing steps were these. Raw reads were preprocessed for error removal, and CDR3 was defined according to IMGT conventions as running from the conserved cysteine to phenylalanine. To get clonality, Shannon entropy was normalized by log2 of the number of productive unique TCRs and the result was subtracted from 1. Scalp TCRbeta sequences were cross-referenced with sorted blood CD4 and CD8 repertoires so that the CD4 or CD8 identity of scalp clones could be inferred. TCRdb carries this immuneACCESS record with in-frame sequences only. Its versions omit some clonotypes, under half of them owing to an unresolved V gene in the studies checked, with the rest unexplained. V and J calls and clone size are given by that table; D and trimming were obtained from the DNA. The sample data list over 100,000 clones, and roughly 50% of these were observed just once. 9.5% to 15% of the sample is taken by the ten largest.

The sample belongs to a study of CD8+ T cells in alopecia areata (dated by TCRdb to 2017 to 2018). Turning to the overall study: The treated patients took part in an open-label pilot trial in which moderate-to-severe alopecia areata was treated with oral tofacitinib at 5 to 10 mg twice daily. Scalp clonality was compared among normal scalp (n=4), patchy alopecia areata scalp (n=8), and alopecia totalis/universalis scalp (n=8). In humans, TCRbeta sequencing was performed on scalp tissue and on sorted CD4+ and CD8+ peripheral blood T cells from healthy controls and from patients with patchy or totalis/universalis alopecia areata. Tofacitinib-treated patients had biopsies at baseline and at 4 and 24 weeks of treatment, with a later scalp biopsy in several patients. TCRbeta CDR3 regions were amplified by immunoSEQ multiplex PCR with 35 Vbeta forward and 13 Jbeta reverse primers. RNA came from the PAXgene miRNA kit for fixed scalp, the miRNeasy kit for PBMCs, and the RNeasy kit for mouse skin. To study T cell clonal expansion in alopecia areata, the researchers applied high-throughput TCRbeta sequencing to both the C3H/HeJ mouse model and human patients. Tofacitinib was administered for 6 to 18 months, and 6 months of follow-up off drug were then conducted to assess delayed response and recurrence. For the treated patients, the SALT score, which quantifies what percentage of scalp surface area is affected, served as the measure of disease severity. The paper's findings and limits, for the study overall: Many expanded lesional clones persisted in scalp and blood during tofacitinib treatment, which may partly explain relapse after stopping treatment. Because the treated cohort was small and included a single nonresponder, larger studies are needed to assess links between baseline CD8+ expansion and response. Scalp clonality and the number of expanded CD8+ clones among the top 100 scalp clones were significantly decreased by tofacitinib. Scalp TCR repertoire analysis is complicated because resident alphabeta T cells in normal human skin are also sequenced, whereas mouse skin is dominated by gammadelta T cells. Shared TCR sequences between patients were less evident than in mice, which may be partly attributable to HLA diversity in the patient population. Compared with normal scalp, lesional scalp had higher clonality and more expanded CD8+ clones, particularly in alopecia totalis/universalis, a pattern that suggests antigenic drive.

Counted from cysteine to phenylalanine, this CDR3 has 16 amino acids. Solely the CDR3 DNA is kept, with 48 bases framed from the first base. The trim is 0 bases for V and 1 base for J, with a gap of 10 bases between the germline ends. Sequencing used CD8+ T cells sorted from blood, obtained at week 24, from a patient treated with tofacitinib. The sequence is built from TRBV23-1 and TRBJ1-5; the D gene lacks a confident call. TRBV23-1 is labeled an ORF, and its function is uncertain. This TCR was recovered from a human donor with alopecia areata. The CDR3 protein: CASSQSERSSNQPQHF. The nucleotide sequence reads TGCGCCAGCAGTCAATCGGAGAGATCAAGCAATCAGCCCCAGCATTTT.